This is a list of T cell receptor beta chains from one sample in a study of blood T cell repertoires in COVID-19. TCRdb's table, derived via immunoSEQ multiplex PCR, lists solely in-frame clones and lacks some. The sample yields around 170,000 clones, 80% to 85% seen once. Sequenced sample: peripheral blood. The source of these receptors is a woman older than 75 with COVID-19, enrolled during active disease. CDR3s include the opening cysteine and the closing phenylalanine or tryptophan.

>TRBJ1-6|TRBV4-3
CASSQDYGINSPLHF
>TRBJ1-4|TRBV19
CASSIGSEGKLFF
>TRBJ2-5|TRBV7-9
CASSLGAGRGETQYF
>TRBJ2-3|TRBV4-1
CASSSWTGASTDTQYF
>TRBJ1-6|TRBV19
CASRNDRQGGDNSPLHF
>TRBJ2-3|TRBV19
CASRRIAGDTQYF
>TRBJ1-4|TRBV7-2
CASSLGQINEKLFF
>TRBJ1-1|TRBV2
CASAQTGEAFF
>TRBJ1-2|TRBV6-4
CASVLGTGPSYGYTF
>TRBJ2-5|TRBV9
CASSRWGTPEETQYF
>TRBJ2-2|TRBV10-3
CAISDKPGTSGRAMNTGELFF
>TRBJ2-5|TRBV27
CASSLRGPRGGETQYF
>TRBJ1-2|TRBV18
CASSPPLGQGATGYTF
>TRBJ2-7|TRBV4-2
CASSQAGQGYEQYF
>TRBJ2-5|TRBV19
CASSDRGETQYF
>TRBJ1-6|TRBV6-6
CASSYQGSMGSPLHF
>TRBJ1-2|TRBV27
CASRTGYGYTF
>TRBJ1-6|TRBV5-4
CASSLGLSSPLHF
>TRBJ2-5|TRBV2
CASSSLARSETQYF
>TRBJ2-1|TRBV20-1
CSASPLAGVHEQFF
>TRBJ1-1|TRBV12-3/TRBV12-4
CASSTPGQLEAFF
>TRBJ2-7|TRBV6-5
CASSSGLAAYEQYF
>TRBJ2-7|TRBV20-1
CSASIHSYEQYF
>TRBJ2-3|TRBV6-5
CASSRDISADTQYF
>TRBJ1-6|TRBV27
CASSLKGQGNNSPLHF
>TRBJ2-2|TRBV3-1/TRBV3-2
CASLAGPNTGELFF
>TRBJ2-1|TRBV24-1
CATSDSGGRAYNEQFF
>TRBJ1-2|TRBV18
CASSDDRYYGYTF
>TRBJ2-7|TRBV27
CASRTSAYEQYF
>TRBJ1-1|TRBV6-6
CASSREITEAFF
>TRBJ1-1|TRBV7-8
CASSFGDRKNTEAFF
>TRBJ2-7|TRBV5-8
CASSLLQGGFPF
>TRBJ1-2|TRBV13
CASSSNRGENYGYTF
>TRBJ2-4|TRBV2
CASSASGGHKNIQYF
>TRBJ2-5|TRBV7-8
CASSRDRRETQYF
>TRBJ2-1|TRBV7-9
CASSRLSNEQFF
>TRBJ1-6|TRBV19
CASSGTGYNSPLHF
>TRBJ2-1|TRBV19
CASSIQREGHEQFF
>TRBJ1-2|TRBV5-4
CASSGAYGYTF
>TRBJ1-3|TRBV19
CASSIDGTVGNTIYF
>TRBJ2-4|TRBV11-2
CASSQGENIQYF
>TRBJ1-5|TRBV19
CASGGSTNQPQHF
>TRBJ2-2|TRBV3-1/TRBV3-2
CASSQGLTGELFF
>TRBJ1-1|TRBV18
CASSPYLGLQGNTEAFF
>TRBJ1-4|TRBV5-1
CASSSGQATNEKLFF
>TRBJ2-3|TRBV19
CASTHGARKTDTQYF